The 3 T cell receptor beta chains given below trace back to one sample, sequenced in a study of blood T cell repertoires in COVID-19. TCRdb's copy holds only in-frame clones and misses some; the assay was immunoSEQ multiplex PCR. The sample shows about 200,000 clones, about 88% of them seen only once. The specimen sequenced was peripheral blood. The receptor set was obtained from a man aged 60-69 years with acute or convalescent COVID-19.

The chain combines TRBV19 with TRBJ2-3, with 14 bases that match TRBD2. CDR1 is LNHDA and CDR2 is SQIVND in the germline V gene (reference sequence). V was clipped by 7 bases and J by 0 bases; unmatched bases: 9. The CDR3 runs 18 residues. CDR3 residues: CASNRGLAGGTSTDTQYF. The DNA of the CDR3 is TGTGCCAGTAATCGAGGACTAGCGGGGGGAACCAGCACAGATACGCAGTATTTT.

The CDR3 bases are TGTGCCAGCAGCTTTGGGGGCAGGGAGAACGAGCAGTACTTC. Translating gives CASSFGGRENEQYF. This chain connects TRBV5-6 to TRBJ2-7, with a possible D match to TRBD1 (6 bases). Germline V gene lookup returns CDR1 SGHDT and CDR2 YYEEEE. The CDR3 totals 14 residues. Trimming cost V 2 bases and J 5 bases, with 14 bases left between them.

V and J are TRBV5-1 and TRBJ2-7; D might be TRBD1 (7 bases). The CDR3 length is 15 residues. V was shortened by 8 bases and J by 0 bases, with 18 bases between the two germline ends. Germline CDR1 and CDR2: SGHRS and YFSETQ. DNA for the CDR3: TGCGCCAGTTCTCTCTCAGGGGGACTCTCCTACGAGCAGTACTTC. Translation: CASSLSGGLSYEQYF. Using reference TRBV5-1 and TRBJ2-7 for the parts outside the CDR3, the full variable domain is KAGVTQTPRYLIKTRGQQVTLSCSPISGHRSVSWYQQTPGQGLQFLFEYFSETQRNKGNFPGRFSGRQFSNSRSEMNVSTLELGDSALYLCASSLSGGLSYEQYFGPGTRLTVT.